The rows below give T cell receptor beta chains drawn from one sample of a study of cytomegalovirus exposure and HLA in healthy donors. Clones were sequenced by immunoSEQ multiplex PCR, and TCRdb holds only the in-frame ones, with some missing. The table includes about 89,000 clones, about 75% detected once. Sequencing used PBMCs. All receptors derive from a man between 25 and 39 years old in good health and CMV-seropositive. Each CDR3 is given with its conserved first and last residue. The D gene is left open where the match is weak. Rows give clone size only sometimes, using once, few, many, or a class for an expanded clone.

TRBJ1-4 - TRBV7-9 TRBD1 CSSTEDRGREKLFF TGTTCCAGCACCGAGGACAGGGGACGGGAAAAACTGTTTTTT
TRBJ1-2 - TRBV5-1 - CASSTFPPPGGPYGYTF TGCGCCAGCAGCACCTTCCCCCCCCCTGGAGGACCCTATGGCTACACCTTC
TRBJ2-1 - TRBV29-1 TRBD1 CSVEDSAQGVDNEQFF TGCAGCGTTGAAGATTCGGCGCAGGGGGTCGACAATGAGCAGTTCTTC
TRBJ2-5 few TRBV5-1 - CASSLRGGGETQYF TGCGCCAGCAGCTTGAGGGGGGGTGGTGAGACCCAGTACTTC
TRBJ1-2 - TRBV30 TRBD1 CAWSVFQGAHYGYTF TGTGCCTGGAGTGTTTTTCAGGGGGCCCACTATGGCTACACCTTC
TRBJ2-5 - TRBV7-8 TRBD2 CASSLVWGGQETQYF TGTGCCAGCAGCTTAGTATGGGGGGGCCAAGAGACCCAGTACTTC
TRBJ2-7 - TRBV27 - CASGGDLYEQYF TGTGCCAGCGGAGGGGACCTCTACGAGCAGTACTTC
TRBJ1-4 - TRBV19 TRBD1 CASSPGQGSRNEKLFF TGTGCCAGTAGTCCCGGACAGGGCAGTCGGAATGAAAAACTGTTTTTT
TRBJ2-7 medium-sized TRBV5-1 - CASSLGVADSYEQYF TGCGCCAGCAGCTTGGGAGTAGCAGACTCCTACGAGCAGTACTTC
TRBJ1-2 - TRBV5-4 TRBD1 CASSPGTGVYGYTF TGTGCCAGCAGCCCCGGGACAGGGGTGTATGGCTACACCTTC
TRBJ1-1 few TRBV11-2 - CASSTTDSEAFF TGTGCCAGCAGCACAACAGATTCTGAAGCTTTCTTT
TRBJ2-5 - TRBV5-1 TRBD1 CASSLGSGGTETQYF TGCGCCAGCAGCTTGGGTTCAGGGGGCACGGAGACCCAGTACTTC
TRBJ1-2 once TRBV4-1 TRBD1 CASSQGRTGGGYGYTF TGCGCCAGCAGCCAAGGACGGACAGGGGGCGGTTATGGCTACACCTTC
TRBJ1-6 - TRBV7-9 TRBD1 CASSRTGGDSPLHF TGTGCCAGCAGCAGGACAGGGGGTGATTCACCCCTCCACTTT
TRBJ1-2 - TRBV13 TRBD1 CASSLTPTGNYGYTF TGTGCCAGCAGCTTAACCCCGACAGGGAACTATGGCTACACCTTC
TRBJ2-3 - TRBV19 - CASSGLGLSTDTQYF TGTGCCAGTAGTGGGCTGGGGCTGAGCACAGATACGCAGTATTTT
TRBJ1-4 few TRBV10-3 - CAISEENEKLFF TGTGCCATCAGTGAAGAGAATGAAAAACTGTTTTTT
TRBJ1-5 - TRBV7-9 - CASSSPYSNQPQHF TGTGCCAGCAGCAGCCCCTATAGCAATCAGCCCCAGCATTTT
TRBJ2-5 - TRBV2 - CASSESRSQETQYF TGTGCCAGCAGTGAAAGTCGGTCCCAAGAGACCCAGTACTTC
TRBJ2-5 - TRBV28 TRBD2 CASSPRGLDQETQYF TGTGCCAGCAGTCCGCGTGGACTAGATCAGGAGACCCAGTACTTC
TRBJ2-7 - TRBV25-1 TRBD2 CASSATSGSYEQYF TGTGCCAGCAGTGCGACTAGCGGTTCCTACGAGCAGTACTTC
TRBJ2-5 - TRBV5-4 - CASSASMSETQYF TGTGCCAGCAGTGCGAGCATGTCAGAGACCCAGTACTTC
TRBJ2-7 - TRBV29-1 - CSVDPGSSEQYF TGCAGCGTTGACCCAGGGTCCTCCGAGCAGTACTTC
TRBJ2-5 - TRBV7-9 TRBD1 CASSQDRVFETQYF TGTGCCAGCAGCCAGGACAGGGTTTTCGAGACCCAGTACTTC
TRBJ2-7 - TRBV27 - CASSPRTAAYEQYF TGTGCCAGCAGTCCGCGGACAGCCGCCTACGAGCAGTACTTC
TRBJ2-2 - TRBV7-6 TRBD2 CASSLVTGGATGELFF TGTGCCAGCAGCTTAGTTACGGGGGGGGCGACCGGGGAGCTGTTTTTT
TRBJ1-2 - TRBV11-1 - CASSFEGHYGYTF TGTGCCAGCAGCTTCGAGGGTCACTATGGCTACACCTTC
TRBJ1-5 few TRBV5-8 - CASNTQGRGNQPQHF TGTGCCAGCAACACACAGGGTAGAGGCAATCAGCCCCAGCATTTT
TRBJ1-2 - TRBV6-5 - CASRDFDGYTF TGTGCCAGCAGGGACTTCGATGGCTACACCTTC
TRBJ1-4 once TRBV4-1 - CASSQDELLATNEKLFF TGCGCCAGCAGCCAAGATGAACTTCTCGCAACTAATGAAAAACTGTTTTTT